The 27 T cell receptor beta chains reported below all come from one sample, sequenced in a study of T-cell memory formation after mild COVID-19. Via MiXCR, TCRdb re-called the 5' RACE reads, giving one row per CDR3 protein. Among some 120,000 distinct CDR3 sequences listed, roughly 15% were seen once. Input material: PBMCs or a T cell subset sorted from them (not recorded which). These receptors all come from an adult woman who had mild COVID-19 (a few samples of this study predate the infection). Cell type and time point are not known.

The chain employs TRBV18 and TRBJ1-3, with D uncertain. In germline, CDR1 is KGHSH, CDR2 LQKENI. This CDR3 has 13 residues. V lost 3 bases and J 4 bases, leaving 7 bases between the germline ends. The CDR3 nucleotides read TGTGCCAGCTCACCCCCGAACGGAAACACCATATATTTT. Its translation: CASSPPNGNTIYF.

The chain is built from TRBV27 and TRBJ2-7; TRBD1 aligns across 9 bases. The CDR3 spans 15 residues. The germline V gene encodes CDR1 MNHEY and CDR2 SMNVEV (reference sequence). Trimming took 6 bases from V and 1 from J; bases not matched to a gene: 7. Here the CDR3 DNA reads TGTGCCAGCAGCCCTACAGGGGGCCCTTCCTACGAGCAGTACTTC. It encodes CASSPTGGPSYEQYF.

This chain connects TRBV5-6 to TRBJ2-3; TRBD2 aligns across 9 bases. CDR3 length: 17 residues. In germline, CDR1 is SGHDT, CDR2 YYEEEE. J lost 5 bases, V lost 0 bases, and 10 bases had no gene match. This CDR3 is CASSLEASGVSGDTQYF. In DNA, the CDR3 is TGTGCCAGCAGCTTGGAGGCTAGCGGGGTTAGTGGAGATACGCAGTATTTT. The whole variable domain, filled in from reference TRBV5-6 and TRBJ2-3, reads DAGVTQSPTHLIKTRGQQVTLRCSPKSGHDTVSWYQQALGQGPQFIFQYYEEEERQRGNFPDRFSGHQFPNYSSELNVNALLLGDSALYLCASSLEASGVSGDTQYFGPGTRLTVL.

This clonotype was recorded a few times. The CDR3 loop is CASSNQETQYF. Written as DNA, the CDR3 is TGTGCCAGCAGTAACCAAGAGACCCAGTACTTC. The chain recombines TRBV11-1 with TRBJ2-5; D is unresolved. This CDR3 contains 11 residues. The V gene's germline CDR1 is SGHAT and CDR2 FQDESV (reference sequence). Trimming took off 6 bases at V and 0 bases at J, with 2 bases between the two ends. The full variable domain, in which reference TRBV11-1 and TRBJ2-5 provide the parts outside the CDR3, is EAEVAQSPRYKITEKSQAVAFWCDPISGHATLYWYRQILGQGPELLVQFQDESVVDDSQLPKDRFSAERLKGVDSTLKIQPAELGDSAMYLCASSNQETQYFGPGTRLLVL.

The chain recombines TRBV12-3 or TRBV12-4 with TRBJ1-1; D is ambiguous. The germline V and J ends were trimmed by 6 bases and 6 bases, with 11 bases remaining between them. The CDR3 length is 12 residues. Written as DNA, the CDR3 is TGTGCCAGCAGCCCCGGGGAGGCTGAAGCTTTCTTT. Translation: CASSPGEAEAFF.

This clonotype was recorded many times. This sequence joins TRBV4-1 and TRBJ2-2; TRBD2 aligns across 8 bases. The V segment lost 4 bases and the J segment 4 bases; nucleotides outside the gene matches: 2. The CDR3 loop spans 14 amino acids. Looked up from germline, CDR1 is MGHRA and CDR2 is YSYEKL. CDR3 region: CASSLGGVTGELFF. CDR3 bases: TGCGCCAGCAGCCTCGGGGGGGTCACCGGGGAGCTGTTTTTT.

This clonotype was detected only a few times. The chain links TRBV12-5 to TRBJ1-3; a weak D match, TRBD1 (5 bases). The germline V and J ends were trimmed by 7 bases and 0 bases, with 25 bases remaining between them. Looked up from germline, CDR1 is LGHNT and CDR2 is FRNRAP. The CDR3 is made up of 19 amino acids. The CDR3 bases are TGTGCTAGTGCCCCAACGGGTAGTGCAGGGATAGTCTCTGGAAACACCATATATTTT. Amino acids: CASAPTGSAGIVSGNTIYF.

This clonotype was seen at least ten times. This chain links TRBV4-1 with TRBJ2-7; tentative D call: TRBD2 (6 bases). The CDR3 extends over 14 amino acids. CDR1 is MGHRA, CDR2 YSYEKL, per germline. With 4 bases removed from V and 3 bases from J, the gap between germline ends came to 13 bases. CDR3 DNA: TGCGCCAGCAGCCCCAGCCCGCGGGGCTACGAGCAGTACTTC. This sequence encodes CASSPSPRGYEQYF.

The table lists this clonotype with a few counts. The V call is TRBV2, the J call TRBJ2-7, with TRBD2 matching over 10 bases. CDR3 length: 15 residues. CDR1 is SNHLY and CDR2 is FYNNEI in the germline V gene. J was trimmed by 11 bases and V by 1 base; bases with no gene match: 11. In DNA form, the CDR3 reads TGTGCCAGCAGTGAAGGTACTAGCGGGAAGGTTGGGGAGTACTTC. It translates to CASSEGTSGKVGEYF.

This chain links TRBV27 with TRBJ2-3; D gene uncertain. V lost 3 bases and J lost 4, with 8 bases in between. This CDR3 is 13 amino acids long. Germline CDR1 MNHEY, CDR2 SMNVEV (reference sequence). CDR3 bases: TGTGCCAGCAGTTTGTTCGGTGCAGATACGCAGTATTTT. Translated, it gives CASSLFGADTQYF.

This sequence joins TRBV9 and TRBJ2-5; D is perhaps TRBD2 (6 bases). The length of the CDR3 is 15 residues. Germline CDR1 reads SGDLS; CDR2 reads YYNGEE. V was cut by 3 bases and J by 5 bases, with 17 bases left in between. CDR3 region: CASSASGWEEETQYF. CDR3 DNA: TGTGCCAGCAGCGCCAGCGGTTGGGAGGAGGAGACCCAGTACTTC.

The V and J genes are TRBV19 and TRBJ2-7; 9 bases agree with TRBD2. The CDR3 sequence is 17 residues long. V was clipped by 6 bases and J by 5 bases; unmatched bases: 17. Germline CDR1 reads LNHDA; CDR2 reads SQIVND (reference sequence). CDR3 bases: TGTGCCAGTAGCCCCACGCCTCCCGGGACTAGCAGACACGAGCAGTACTTC. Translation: CASSPTPPGTSRHEQYF.

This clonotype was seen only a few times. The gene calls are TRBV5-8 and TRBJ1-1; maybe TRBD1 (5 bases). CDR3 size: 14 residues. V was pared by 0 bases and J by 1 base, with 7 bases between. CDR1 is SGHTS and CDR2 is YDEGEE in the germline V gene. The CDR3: CASSLETANTEAFF. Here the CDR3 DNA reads TGTGCCAGCAGCTTGGAGACAGCGAACACTGAAGCTTTCTTT.

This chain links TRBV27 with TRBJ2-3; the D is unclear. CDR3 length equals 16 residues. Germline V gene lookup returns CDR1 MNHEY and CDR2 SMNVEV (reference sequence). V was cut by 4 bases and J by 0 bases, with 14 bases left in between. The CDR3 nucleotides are TGTGCCAGCAGTTCCTCGACGCCGGCGAGCACAGATACGCAGTATTTT. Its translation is CASSSSTPASTDTQYF.

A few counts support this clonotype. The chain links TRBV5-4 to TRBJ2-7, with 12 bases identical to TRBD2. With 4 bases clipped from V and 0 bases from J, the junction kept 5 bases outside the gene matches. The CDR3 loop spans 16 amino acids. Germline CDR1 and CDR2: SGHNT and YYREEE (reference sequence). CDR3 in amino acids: CASSDRLAGASYEQYF. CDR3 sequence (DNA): TGTGCCAGCAGCGACCGACTAGCGGGAGCCTCCTACGAGCAGTACTTC.

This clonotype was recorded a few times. The CDR3 region has the DNA TGTGCCAGCAGGGACAGTGGAGGCTCCTACGAGCAGTACTTC. It translates to CASRDSGGSYEQYF. This rearrangement joins TRBV3-1 to TRBJ2-7, with D possibly being TRBD1 (6 bases). CDR1 is LGHDT and CDR2 is YNNKEL in the germline V gene (reference sequence). V lost 6 bases, J lost 0 bases, and 12 bases lay in between. The CDR3 loop spans 14 amino acids.

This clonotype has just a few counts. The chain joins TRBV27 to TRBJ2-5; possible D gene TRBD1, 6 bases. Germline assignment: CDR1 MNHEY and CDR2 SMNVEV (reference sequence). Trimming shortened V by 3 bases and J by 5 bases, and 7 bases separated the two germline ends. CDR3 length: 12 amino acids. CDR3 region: CASSFQGETQYF. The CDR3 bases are TGTGCCAGCAGTTTCCAGGGGGAGACCCAGTACTTC.

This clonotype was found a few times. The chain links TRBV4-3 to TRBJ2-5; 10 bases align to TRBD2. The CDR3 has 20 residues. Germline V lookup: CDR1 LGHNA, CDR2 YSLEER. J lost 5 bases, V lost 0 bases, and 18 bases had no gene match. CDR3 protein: CASSQEWSPSGSKLEETQYF. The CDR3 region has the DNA TGCGCCAGCAGCCAAGAATGGTCGCCTAGCGGGAGTAAATTGGAGGAGACCCAGTACTTC.

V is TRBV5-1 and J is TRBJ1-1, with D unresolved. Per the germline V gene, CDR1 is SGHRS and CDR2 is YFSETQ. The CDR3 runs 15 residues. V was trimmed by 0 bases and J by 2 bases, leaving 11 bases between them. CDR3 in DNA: TGCGCCAGCAGCTTGGCGGCTGCCGTTAACACTGAAGCTTTCTTT. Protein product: CASSLAAAVNTEAFF. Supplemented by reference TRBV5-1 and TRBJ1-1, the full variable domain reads KAGVTQTPRYLIKTRGQQVTLSCSPISGHRSVSWYQQTPGQGLQFLFEYFSETQRNKGNFPGRFSGRQFSNSRSEMNVSTLELGDSALYLCASSLAAAVNTEAFFGQGTRLTVV.

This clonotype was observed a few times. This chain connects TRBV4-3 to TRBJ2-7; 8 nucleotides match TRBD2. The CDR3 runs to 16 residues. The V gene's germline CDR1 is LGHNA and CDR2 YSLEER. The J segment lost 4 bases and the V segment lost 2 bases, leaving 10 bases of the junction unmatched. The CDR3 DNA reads TGCGCCAGCAGCCAATACACCGGGACTAGTGGGTACGAGCAGTACTTC. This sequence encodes CASSQYTGTSGYEQYF.

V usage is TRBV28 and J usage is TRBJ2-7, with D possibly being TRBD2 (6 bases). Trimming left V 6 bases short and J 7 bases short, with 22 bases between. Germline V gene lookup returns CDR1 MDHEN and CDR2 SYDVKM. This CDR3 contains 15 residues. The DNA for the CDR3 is TGTGCCAGCAGCGTTCGGGCGGAGGGCGTCTATGAGCAGTACTTC. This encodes CASSVRAEGVYEQYF.

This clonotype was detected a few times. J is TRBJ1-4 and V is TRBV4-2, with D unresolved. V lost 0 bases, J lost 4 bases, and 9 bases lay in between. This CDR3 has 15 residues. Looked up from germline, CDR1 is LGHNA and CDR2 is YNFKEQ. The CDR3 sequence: CASSQEGVNNEKLFF. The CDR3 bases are TGTGCCAGCAGCCAAGAGGGAGTGAATAATGAAAAACTGTTTTTT.

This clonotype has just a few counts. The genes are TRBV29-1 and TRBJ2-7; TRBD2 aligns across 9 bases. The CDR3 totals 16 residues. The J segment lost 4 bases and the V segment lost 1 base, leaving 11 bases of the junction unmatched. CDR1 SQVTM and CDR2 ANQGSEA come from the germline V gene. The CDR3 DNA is TGCAGCGTTGAAGGTGGGACTTTAGCGGGGGCTTACGAGCAGTACTTC. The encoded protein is CSVEGGTLAGAYEQYF.

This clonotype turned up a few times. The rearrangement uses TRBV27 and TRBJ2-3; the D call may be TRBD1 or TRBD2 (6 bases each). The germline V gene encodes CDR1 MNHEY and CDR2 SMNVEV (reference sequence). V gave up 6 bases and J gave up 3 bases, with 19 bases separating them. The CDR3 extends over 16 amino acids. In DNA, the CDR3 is TGTGCCAGCAGCCTGAGAGTAGGGGGGATTACAGATACGCAGTATTTT. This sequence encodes CASSLRVGGITDTQYF.

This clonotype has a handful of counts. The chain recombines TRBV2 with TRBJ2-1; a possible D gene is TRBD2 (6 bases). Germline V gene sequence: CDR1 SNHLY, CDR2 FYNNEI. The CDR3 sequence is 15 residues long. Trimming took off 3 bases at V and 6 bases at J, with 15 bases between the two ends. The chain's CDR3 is CASSDYAGRRNEQFF. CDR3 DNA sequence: TGTGCCAGCAGTGATTATGCGGGGAGACGCAATGAGCAGTTCTTC.

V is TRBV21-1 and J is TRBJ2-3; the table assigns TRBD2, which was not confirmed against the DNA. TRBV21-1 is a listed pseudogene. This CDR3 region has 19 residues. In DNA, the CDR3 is TGTGCCAGCAGCAAAGGTGACTGCGGGAGGGCCAGAAGCACAGATACGCAGTATTTT. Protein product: CASSKGDCGRARSTDTQYF.

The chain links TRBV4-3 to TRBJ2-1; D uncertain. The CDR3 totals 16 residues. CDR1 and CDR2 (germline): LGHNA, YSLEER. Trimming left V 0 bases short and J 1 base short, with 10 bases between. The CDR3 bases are TGCGCCAGCAGCCAAGATATCCCCGGTTCCTACAATGAGCAGTTCTTC. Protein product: CASSQDIPGSYNEQFF.